The clone carrying this T cell receptor beta chain was seen ten or more times. With a J-beta primer mix and a sample-barcoded 5' primer, a second PCR ran roughly 6 to 11 cycles. TCRdb reprocessed the 5' RACE reads via MiXCR and lists one record per CDR3 protein. The sample has about a million distinct CDR3 sequences; under 40% are singletons. The source of the sample is a study of blood T cells in healthy people across ages. The CDR3 is 15 amino acids. V was clipped by 6 bases and J by 2 bases; unmatched bases: 7. The chain carries TRBV12-3 or TRBV12-4 and TRBJ1-5; 7 nucleotides align to TRBD1. The clonotype originates from a man aged 18 to 29 in good health. The sample comprised blood. The CDR3 here is CASSPTGRGNQPQHF. The CDR3, as DNA: TGTGCCAGCAGCCCGACAGGGAGAGGCAATCAGCCCCAGCATTTT.